This T cell receptor (beta chain) is drawn from a study of cytomegalovirus exposure and HLA in healthy donors. Findings and limits, study-wide: Using the classifier, cytomegalovirus status was reportedly diagnosed with high specificity and sensitivity. Solely CMV serostatus was available to characterize immune exposure. Among the most significant clusters, several appeared linked to common viral pathogens in a later analysis.

On this clone: The antigen is not known.

Vbeta (60) and Jbeta (13) primers were used in the PCR. Sequenced by immunoSEQ multiplex PCR; TCRdb stores in-frame clones only, minus some. The sample includes roughly 150,000 clones, 85% of them seen just once. The sequence was obtained from a boy between 2 and 15 years old in good health and CMV-seronegative. Material: PBMCs.

CDR3 protein: CASSLLGASYNEQFF. The CDR3 DNA follows: TGTGCCAGCAGCTTATTAGGGGCCTCCTACAATGAGCAGTTCTTC. The J gene is TRBJ2-1, the V gene TRBV7-9; D is possibly TRBD1 (5 bases). The V and J ends lost 2 bases and 0 bases respectively, with 8 bases between them. The germline V gene encodes CDR1 SEHNR and CDR2 FQNEAQ (reference sequence). The CDR3 runs to 15 residues.